This record looks at one T cell receptor (beta chain) sequence and its context. In its sample, this clonotype was seen many times. Which antigen it targets is not known. Base qualities are not provided; no much larger clone lies one nucleotide away. Synthesis of TCR cDNA relied on 5'RACE template switching, a step that introduced a universal primer site along with unique molecular identifiers. cDNA synthesis was primed from both the TCR alpha and TCR beta constant segments. Libraries were amplified in two PCR steps, with sample barcodes and sequencing adapters added in the second step. Sequencing of the libraries was done on either Illumina HiSeq 2500 (2x100 bp) or NovaSeq (2x150 bp). The authors processed their data as follows. Reads were demultiplexed and collapsed into UMI consensus sequences with MIGEC, and V(D)J alignment was performed with MiXCR. Vaccine-responding clonotypes were defined with edgeR using replicate PBMC samples, requiring FDR below 0.01 and a log2 fold change above 5 up to day 15. Bulk clonotypes were assigned CD4 or CD8 identity according to which sequenced CD4 or CD8 repertoire held them at higher abundance. TCRdb trimmed the raw reads at Q25, called clones with MiXCR and kept productive beta chains. Rows matching on CDR3 protein sequence are summarized as one entry with the most common DNA and genes. These V and J calls rely on TCRdb rather than the paper's analysis. This sample lists tens of thousands of distinct CDR3 sequences; about 7% were detected once. The top ten constitute more than 35% of the sample.

The treatment or condition label on this specimen signifies: live attenuated yellow fever vaccine strain. PBMCs were isolated from peripheral blood using a standard Ficoll-Paque protocol. Dynabeads CD4 and CD8 positive selection kits were used to isolate the CD4 and CD8 T-cell fractions. RNA was extracted with TriZol from bulk PBMCs, CD4 and CD8 fractions, and dextramer-positive and dextramer-negative fractions. From cysteine to phenylalanine, the CDR3 is 12 amino acids long. Only the CDR3 region is kept as DNA, spanning 36 bases read in frame from base 1. V lost 6 bases and J lost 9 bases; the stretch between them is 15 bases long. Via the germline V gene, CDR1 is SGHRS and CDR2 YFSETQ. The data derive from a study of T cells after yellow fever vaccination (dated by TCRdb to about 2019). With respect to the entire study: The SMART-Seq v4 Ultra Low Input RNA kit was used to prepare libraries from fractions with low cell numbers. Bulk PBMC replicates and cell subsets were isolated from blood drawn at multiple timepoints before and after both primary and secondary immunization. Two healthy male donors made up the cohort, one aged 18 to 30 years and the other aged 30 to 40 years. To follow T-cell clones before and after both primary and booster YFV17D yellow fever vaccination, bulk TCR alpha and beta repertoires underwent longitudinal sequencing.

Results the study describes overall, beyond this receptor: Most clones expanded after primary vaccination were re-detected after the booster (around 96% of CD4 and around 88% of CD8), suggesting broad memory maintenance. FACS-sorted repertoires could contain abundant contaminating clonotypes from the bulk population, so computational filtering was required. Because only a couple of donors were included in the study, the extent to which the findings can be generalized is limited. A small share of clonotypes occurred in both CD4 and CD8 compartments, likely arising from convergent recombination. The secondary T-cell response was found to be weaker but faster than the primary response, with a peak reached on day 5 rather than on day 15.

The receptor was derived from a man younger than 35 who received the YFV17D yellow fever vaccine. The source was CD8+ T cells sorted from PBMCs, collected about 41 days after the first yellow fever vaccination. In this chain, TRBV5-1 is recombined with TRBJ1-2; too little of a D gene remains to name it. The CDR3 here reads CASKTVYESYTF. DNA sequence: TGCGCCAGCAAGACTGTTTACGAGAGCTACACCTTC.